The rows below give T cell receptor beta chains drawn from one sample of a study of lymphopenia after photon versus proton radiotherapy. Profiled with immunoSEQ multiplex PCR; TCRdb holds only in-frame clones, not every one. The repertoire holds under 20,000 clones, over 80% seen once, with about 5.7% in the top ten. The material was peripheral blood, obtained from a patient treated with photon-based radiotherapy. These receptors all stem from a man aged 55 to 70 with pancreatic cancer. Each CDR3 is given with its conserved first and last residue. D genes are given only for firm matches. Clone size, where shown, is once, few, many, or a class for clones that have expanded.

J gene,clone size,D gene,V gene,CDR3 protein,CDR3 DNA
TRBJ2-2,-,-,TRBV9,CASSVRGANTGELFF,TGTGCCAGCAGCGTTCGCGGGGCGAACACCGGGGAGCTGTTTTTT
TRBJ1-1,once,TRBD1,TRBV6-5,CASSRTGMNTEAFF,TGTGCCAGCAGTCGGACAGGGATGAACACTGAAGCTTTCTTT
TRBJ1-1,-,-,TRBV19,CASGQYGTEAFF,TGTGCCAGCGGACAGTATGGCACTGAAGCTTTCTTT
TRBJ1-2,-,TRBD1,TRBV11-2,CASSLGTGSRGYTF,TGTGCCAGCAGCTTAGGGACAGGGTCCCGCGGCTACACCTTC
TRBJ2-1,-,TRBD2,TRBV6-9,CASSYPRLAEQFF,TGTGCCAGCAGTTATCCGAGACTAGCGGAGCAGTTCTTC
TRBJ1-6,-,-,TRBV30,CAWSRTGNNSPLHF,TGTGCCTGGAGTAGAACAGGGAATAATTCACCCCTCCACTTT
TRBJ2-7,-,TRBD1,TRBV12-5,CASGLTYRGGEQYF,TGTGCTAGTGGTTTGACCTACAGGGGTGGCGAGCAGTACTTC
TRBJ1-2,once,-,TRBV18,CASSPPNTGKWRGYTF,TGTGCCAGCTCACCACCGAACACAGGAAAGTGGAGGGGCTACACCTTC
TRBJ1-4,-,-,TRBV11-1,CASSLAPTSNEKLFF,TGTGCCAGCAGCTTAGCACCGACGTCTAATGAAAAACTGTTTTTT
TRBJ1-1,-,-,TRBV7-9,CASSTKGETGPNTEAFF,TGTGCCAGCAGCACGAAAGGGGAAACAGGTCCGAACACTGAAGCTTTCTTT
TRBJ1-2,-,-,TRBV27,CASSSTGLLYGYTF,TGTGCCAGCAGCTCGACAGGCCTTCTCTATGGCTACACCTTC
TRBJ2-2,-,-,TRBV9,CASSVGIGFNTGELFF,TGTGCCAGCAGCGTAGGTATTGGATTTAACACCGGGGAGCTGTTTTTT
TRBJ2-6,-,-,TRBV28,CASSFAGNGANVLTF,TGTGCCAGCAGTTTCGCAGGGAATGGGGCCAACGTCCTGACTTTC
TRBJ2-6,-,-,TRBV9,CASSVSDSLSGANVLTF,TGTGCCAGCAGCGTATCCGACAGCCTCTCTGGGGCCAACGTCCTGACTTTC
TRBJ1-2,once,-,TRBV5-8,CASSPPLTGGYTF,TGTGCCAGCAGCCCGCCCTTGACAGGTGGCTACACCTTC
TRBJ1-5,-,-,TRBV20-1,CSAREQRAQHF,TGCAGTGCTAGAGAGCAAAGGGCCCAGCATTTT
TRBJ2-3,-,-,TRBV9,CASSVVPGPTDTQYF,TGTGCCAGCAGCGTCGTTCCTGGGCCTACAGATACGCAGTATTTT
TRBJ1-3,-,-,TRBV6-6,CASSYPFSGNTIYF,TGTGCCAGCAGTTATCCTTTCTCTGGAAACACCATATATTTT
TRBJ2-2,-,-,TRBV11-1,CASSPRGESGELFF,TGTGCCAGCAGCCCCAGGGGCGAGTCCGGGGAGCTGTTTTTT
TRBJ1-3,-,-,TRBV5-4,CASSLVGQAGNTIYF,TGTGCCAGCAGCTTGGTCGGGCAAGCTGGAAACACCATATATTTT
TRBJ2-3,-,TRBD2,TRBV6-1,CASSERGLAGGWTDTQYF,TGTGCCAGCAGTGAAAGAGGACTAGCGGGGGGGTGGACAGATACGCAGTATTTT
TRBJ1-2,-,-,TRBV2,CASSESGFTMVGYTF,TGTGCCAGCAGTGAATCGGGTTTCACCATGGTTGGCTACACCTTC
TRBJ1-6,-,-,TRBV9,CASSVGGHSPLHF,TGTGCCAGCAGCGTAGGTGGCCATTCACCCCTCCACTTT
TRBJ1-6,few,-,TRBV27,CASSFTGGNSPLHF,TGTGCCAGCAGTTTCACGGGGGGCAATTCACCCCTCCACTTT
TRBJ2-1,-,TRBD2,TRBV7-2,CASSESGGYEQFF,TGTGCCAGCAGCGAAAGCGGGGGGTATGAGCAGTTCTTC
TRBJ2-5,-,-,TRBV16,CASSQLQLRSTQYF,TGTGCCAGCAGCCAATTGCAGCTACGGTCGACCCAGTACTTC
TRBJ2-2,-,-,TRBV27,CASSFIFGELFF,TGTGCCAGCAGTTTTATTTTCGGGGAGCTGTTTTTT
TRBJ1-5,-,-,TRBV5-3,CARSPIGTERQPQHF,TGTGCCAGAAGCCCAATAGGGACGGAGAGGCAGCCCCAGCATTTT
TRBJ1-3,-,TRBD1,TRBV19,CASSLDRPFSGNTIYF,TGTGCCAGTAGTTTGGACAGGCCTTTCTCTGGAAACACCATATATTTT
TRBJ2-5,-,-,TRBV6-5,CATGQGGFGETQYF,TGTGCCACAGGACAGGGAGGGTTTGGAGAGACCCAGTACTTC
TRBJ2-1,-,TRBD2,TRBV6-5,CASSYSGGGSYNEQFF,TGTGCCAGCAGTTACTCGGGGGGGGGCTCCTACAATGAGCAGTTCTTC
TRBJ2-3,-,TRBD2,TRBV4-2,CASSQDALAGSGDTQYF,TGTGCCAGCAGCCAAGATGCCCTAGCGGGGTCGGGGGATACGCAGTATTTT
TRBJ2-7,-,TRBD2,TRBV14,CASSPSGGGYEQYF,TGTGCCAGCAGCCCAAGCGGGGGGGGATACGAGCAGTACTTC
TRBJ2-7,-,-,TRBV11-2,CASSLVQGYEQYF,TGTGCCAGCAGCTTAGTTCAGGGCTACGAGCAGTACTTC
TRBJ2-3,-,TRBD2,TRBV7-2,CASSRGVAGGPDTQYF,TGTGCCAGCAGCCGAGGTGTGGCGGGGGGGCCAGATACGCAGTATTTT
TRBJ2-7,-,TRBD1,TRBV7-7,CASSLGTGVPYEQYF,TGTGCCAGCAGCTTAGGAACAGGGGTCCCCTACGAGCAGTACTTC
TRBJ1-2,-,-,TRBV9,CASSVDGLYGYGYTF,TGTGCCAGCAGCGTAGACGGCTTGTATGGCTATGGCTACACCTTC